What follows are 28 T cell receptor beta chains derived from one specimen sequenced in a study of cytomegalovirus exposure and HLA in healthy donors. PCR involved 60 Vbeta and 13 Jbeta primers. The repertoire was sequenced with immunoSEQ multiplex PCR; TCRdb's copy has only in-frame clones and lacks some. This table holds about 160,000 clones, roughly four fifths found once. Specimen: PBMCs. Receptor source: a male donor in good health and CMV-seropositive.

The genes are TRBV6-1 and TRBJ2-3; 12 bases fit TRBD2. This CDR3 region has 15 residues. V was pared by 6 bases and J by 3 bases, with 4 bases of the junction left unmatched. CDR1 and CDR2 from the germline V gene are MNHNS and SASEGT. DNA for the CDR3: TGTGCCAGCAGGGAGACTAGCGGGGGAACAGATACGCAGTATTTT. This sequence encodes CASRETSGGTDTQYF.

A note on this clone: Germline is not matched at one junction end, which may reflect a read error. This chain connects TRBV2 to TRBJ1-6, with D possibly being TRBD1 (5 bases). The CDR3 loop spans 14 amino acids. Germline V lookup: CDR1 SNHLY, CDR2 FYNNEI. CDR3 amino acids: CANSAGGPLSPLHF. CDR3 DNA sequence: TGTGCCAACAGTGCGGGGGGACCCCTTTCACCCCTCCACTTT.

The chain is built from TRBV7-2 and TRBJ1-2; no clear D. The CDR3 is 11 amino acids. Germline CDR1 is SGHTA and CDR2 is FQGNSA. Deletions cut 7 bases from V and 3 bases from J, with 6 bases between. For the CDR3, the DNA is TGTGCCAGCATACGGGACTATGGCTACACCTTC. As protein: CASIRDYGYTF.

This clone occurred a few times. The V call is TRBV6-5, the J call TRBJ2-3, with a tentative D call TRBD2 (5 bases). CDR3 length equals 15 residues. With 2 bases removed from V and 2 bases from J, the gap between germline ends came to 11 bases. CDR1 is MNHEY, CDR2 SVGAGI, per germline. The DNA of the CDR3 is TGTGCCAGCAGTTACGAGGGAAGACTCACAGATACGCAGTATTTT. Protein product: CASSYEGRLTDTQYF.

The chain joins TRBV10-1 to TRBJ1-4; TRBD1 aligns across 8 bases. The germline CDR1 and CDR2 sequences are WNHNN and SYGVQD (reference sequence). Unmatched junction bases numbered 5, after V lost 1 base and J lost 7 bases. This CDR3 region has 15 residues. The CDR3 region is CASSEFQGAGEKLFF. The CDR3 coding sequence is TGCGCCAGCAGTGAGTTTCAGGGGGCAGGTGAAAAACTGTTTTTT.

With regard to this clone: The junction departs from the called germline gene at one end, perhaps through a read error. This CDR3 reads CASRRETVAYEQCF. CDR3 nucleotides: TGTGCCAGCAGGCGTGAGACAGTGGCCTACGAGCAGTGCTTC. This chain joins TRBV5-8 and TRBJ2-7, with TRBD1 as a possible D gene (5 bases). CDR1 is SGHTS and CDR2 is YDEGEE in the germline V gene. The CDR3 loop spans 14 amino acids.

This chain links TRBV5-8 with TRBJ1-5; the match to TRBD1 covers 7 bases. Per the germline V gene, CDR1 is SGHTS and CDR2 is YDEGEE. V trimming: 3 bases; J trimming: 0 bases; junction bases outside the gene matches: 3. The CDR3 covers 15 residues. The DNA for the CDR3 is TGTGCCAGCAGCTCCAGGGGGTATAGCAATCAGCCCCAGCATTTT. Translated, it gives CASSSRGYSNQPQHF.

Only one count was recorded for this clone. The chain uses TRBV7-7 and TRBJ2-2; the match to TRBD1 covers 8 bases. CDR3 size: 15 residues. Trimming removed 6 bases from V and 6 bases from J; junction bases left unmatched: 9. Germline V gives CDR1 SSHAT, CDR2 FNYEAQ (reference sequence). The CDR3 sequence: CASSNSLTGAGELFF. CDR3 coding DNA: TGTGCCAGCAGTAATAGTCTGACAGGGGCCGGGGAGCTGTTTTTT.

CDR3 loop: CASSVDQGAYGYTF. CDR3 nucleotides: TGTGCCAGCAGCGTAGACCAGGGGGCCTATGGCTACACCTTC. The chain carries TRBV9 and TRBJ1-2; 8 nucleotides agree with TRBD1. The J segment lost 4 bases and the V segment lost 0 bases, leaving 2 bases of the junction unmatched. This CDR3 has 14 residues. Germline assignment: CDR1 SGDLS and CDR2 YYNGEE.

V usage is TRBV27 and J usage is TRBJ1-5, with 8 bases that match TRBD1. The J segment lost 6 bases and the V segment lost 3 bases, leaving 4 bases of the junction unmatched. CDR3 length: 14 amino acids. Germline CDR1 MNHEY, CDR2 SMNVEV (reference sequence). Written as DNA, the CDR3 is TGTGCCAGCAGTTTCCAGGGGGCTAGTCAGCCCCAGCATTTT. It specifies CASSFQGASQPQHF.

The CDR3: CASSLGQFYNSPLHF. CDR3 nucleotide sequence: TGTGCCAGCAGCTTGGGACAGTTCTATAATTCACCCCTCCACTTT. The chain joins TRBV27 to TRBJ1-6; 7 bases match TRBD1. The CDR3 has 15 residues. The V and J ends lost 6 bases and 3 bases, in that order; junction bases with no gene match: 5. Germline CDR1 reads MNHEY; CDR2 reads SMNVEV (reference sequence).

J is TRBJ1-2 and V is TRBV28; 7 bases match TRBD1. CDR1 and CDR2 (germline): MDHEN, SYDVKM. V dropped 7 bases and J dropped 3; count of bases not matched to a gene: 17. The CDR3 extends over 17 amino acids. This CDR3 is CASTVQVSGQPHYGYTF. The CDR3 DNA sequence: TGTGCCAGCACGGTTCAGGTCTCGGGACAGCCCCACTATGGCTACACCTTC.

In DNA form, the CDR3 reads TGTGCCAGCAGCTTGAAGTGGGCAGCTACCACTGAAGCTTTCTTT. Amino acids: CASSLKWAATTEAFF. J is TRBJ1-1 and V is TRBV7-8, with D unresolved. Trimming took 3 bases from V and 4 from J, leaving 15 bases between them. The CDR3 is 15 residues long. Looked up from germline, CDR1 is SGHVS and CDR2 is FQNEAQ.

This clone was counted between two and nine times. In nucleotides, the CDR3 is TGTGCCAGCAGCTCGACCCCGGGGGCTGGAAACACCATATATTTT. This codes for CASSSTPGAGNTIYF. The chain combines TRBV7-6 with TRBJ1-3; tentatively, D is TRBD1 (5 bases). The CDR3 length is 15 residues. The V and J ends lost 4 bases and 2 bases respectively, with 12 bases between them. Looked up from germline, CDR1 is SGHVS and CDR2 is FNYEAQ.

In DNA, the CDR3 is TGTGCCAGTAGTATAGCGGGACTACCCCCCTTGGAGCAGTTCTTC. This sequence encodes CASSIAGLPPLEQFF. This chain joins TRBV19 and TRBJ2-1, with TRBD2 matching 7 bases. CDR1 LNHDA and CDR2 SQIVND come from the germline V gene (reference sequence). Trimming took 1 base from V and 10 from J; bases not matched to a gene: 10. The CDR3 loop spans 15 amino acids.

J is TRBJ2-7 and V is TRBV27, with 11 bases aligning to TRBD2. Germline CDR1 MNHEY, CDR2 SMNVEV (reference sequence). The V gene end was trimmed by 5 bases and the J gene end by 3 bases; junction bases not matched to a gene: 9. The CDR3 is 16 residues long. The CDR3 coding sequence is TGTGCCAGCAGTCTCGGACTAGCGGGTAATGGCTACGAGCAGTACTTC. Translation gives CASSLGLAGNGYEQYF.

The gene calls are TRBV5-1 and TRBJ1-6, with 7 bases that match TRBD1. This CDR3 is 14 amino acids long. Germline trimming cut 3 bases from V and 6 bases from J; bases unmatched to any gene: 3. CDR1 is SGHRS, CDR2 YFSETQ, per germline. As DNA, the CDR3 is TGCGCCAGCAGCTGGGACAGCCCTAATTCACCCCTCCACTTT. It encodes CASSWDSPNSPLHF. The whole variable domain, filled in from reference TRBV5-1 and TRBJ1-6, reads KAGVTQTPRYLIKTRGQQVTLSCSPISGHRSVSWYQQTPGQGLQFLFEYFSETQRNKGNFPGRFSGRQFSNSRSEMNVSTLELGDSALYLCASSWDSPNSPLHFGNGTRLTVT.

CDR3 sequence (DNA): TGTGCCAGCAGCGTCCCTCAGGGTACGCAGTATTTT. This gives the protein CASSVPQGTQYF. The chain carries TRBV7-9 and TRBJ2-3, with D possibly matching TRBD1 (5 bases). Trimming left V 5 bases short and J 8 bases short, with 11 bases between. Germline-derived CDR1 and CDR2 are SEHNR and FQNEAQ (reference sequence). The CDR3 consists of 12 residues.

The genes are TRBV5-6 and TRBJ2-5, with 7 bases aligning to TRBD1. This CDR3 is built from 13 residues. Germline-derived CDR1 and CDR2 are SGHDT and YYEEEE. Unmatched junction bases numbered 6, after V lost 3 bases and J lost 7 bases. The CDR3: CASSSGQRPTQYF. CDR3 DNA sequence: TGTGCCAGCAGCTCGGGACAGCGCCCGACCCAGTACTTC. The whole variable domain, filled in from reference TRBV5-6 and TRBJ2-5, reads DAGVTQSPTHLIKTRGQQVTLRCSPKSGHDTVSWYQQALGQGPQFIFQYYEEEERQRGNFPDRFSGHQFPNYSSELNVNALLLGDSALYLCASSSGQRPTQYFGPGTRLLVL.

This clone has only a few counts. The CDR3 DNA reads as TGTGCCTGCATGTCGGTCTCCTACGAGCAGTACTTC. It codes for CACMSVSYEQYF. The chain is built from TRBV30 and TRBJ2-7; D is uncertain. Trimming stripped 6 bases from V and 0 bases from J, with 9 bases between. CDR1 and CDR2 from the germline V gene are GTSNPN and SVGIG (reference sequence). The CDR3 extends over 12 amino acids.

This sequence joins TRBV30 and TRBJ2-7; D might be TRBD1 (5 bases). This CDR3 is built from 11 residues. The V gene lost 4 bases and the J gene lost 3 bases, with 7 bases spanning the gap. The germline V gene encodes CDR1 GTSNPN and CDR2 SVGIG (reference sequence). For the CDR3, the DNA is TGTGCCTGGAAACAGGACTACGAGCAGTACTTC. Translation: CAWKQDYEQYF.

The chain uses TRBV7-9 and TRBJ1-2, with D perhaps TRBD1 (6 bases). The CDR3 loop spans 16 amino acids. The germline V and J ends were trimmed by 6 bases and 4 bases, with 21 bases remaining between them. Germline-derived CDR1 and CDR2 are SEHNR and FQNEAQ (reference sequence). The CDR3 coding sequence is TGTGCCAGCAGTTCGTTTGGAGGGGGGGGCTTCTATGGCTACACCTTC. Translated, it gives CASSSFGGGGFYGYTF.

A single count supports this clone. The chain is built from TRBV15 and TRBJ2-3, with a weak D call TRBD2 (5 bases). The CDR3 length is 12 residues. Looked up from germline, CDR1 is LNHNV and CDR2 is YYDKDF (reference sequence). The V end lost 5 bases, the J end lost 4 bases, and 7 bases lay between the germline ends. CDR3 coding DNA: TGTGCCACCAGCCGGGAAGCAGATACGCAGTATTTT. This sequence encodes CATSREADTQYF.

The rearrangement links TRBV4-2 to TRBJ2-4; 9 nucleotides line up with TRBD2. The V gene end was trimmed by 1 base and the J gene end by 5 bases; junction bases not matched to a gene: 6. Per the germline V gene, CDR1 is LGHNA and CDR2 is YNFKEQ. The CDR3 totals 16 residues. CDR3 DNA sequence: TGTGCCAGCAGCCAAGGGACCCAGCGGGGGGAAAACATTCAGTACTTC. Encoded protein: CASSQGTQRGENIQYF.

This rearrangement joins TRBV18 to TRBJ2-5; D is unresolved. Germline CDR1 KGHSH, CDR2 LQKENI. V was shortened by 3 bases and J by 5 bases, with 7 bases between the two germline ends. This CDR3 is 12 amino acids long. The CDR3 region is CASSPSAETQYF. The CDR3 bases are TGTGCCAGCTCACCCTCCGCGGAGACCCAGTACTTC.

CDR3 amino acids: CASSLSAGGYNEQFF. The CDR3 DNA follows: TGTGCCAGCAGCTTATCCGCAGGGGGCTACAATGAGCAGTTCTTC. The J gene is TRBJ2-1, the V gene TRBV7-2; 7 bases map to TRBD1. The CDR3 is 15 amino acids. Trimming took 2 bases from V and 3 from J; bases not matched to a gene: 4. Germline V CDR1 and CDR2: SGHTA, FQGNSA.

The V gene is TRBV7-8, the J gene TRBJ1-4; the D is unclear. The CDR3 totals 15 residues. The germline gives CDR1 SGHVS, CDR2 FQNEAQ. V was trimmed by 1 base and J by 1 base, leaving 7 bases between them. Written as DNA, the CDR3 is TGTGCCAGCAGCTTAGGCCTCAGAACTAATGAAAAACTGTTTTTT. It specifies CASSLGLRTNEKLFF.

V is TRBV11-2 and J is TRBJ2-5; TRBD1 matches 7 bases. Germline values: CDR1 SGHAT, CDR2 FQNNGV. The CDR3 has 15 residues. V lost 4 bases, J lost 5 bases, and 10 bases stayed unmatched. This CDR3 is CASSYRGTAWETQYF. The CDR3, as DNA: TGTGCCAGCAGCTACAGGGGTACCGCCTGGGAGACCCAGTACTTC.